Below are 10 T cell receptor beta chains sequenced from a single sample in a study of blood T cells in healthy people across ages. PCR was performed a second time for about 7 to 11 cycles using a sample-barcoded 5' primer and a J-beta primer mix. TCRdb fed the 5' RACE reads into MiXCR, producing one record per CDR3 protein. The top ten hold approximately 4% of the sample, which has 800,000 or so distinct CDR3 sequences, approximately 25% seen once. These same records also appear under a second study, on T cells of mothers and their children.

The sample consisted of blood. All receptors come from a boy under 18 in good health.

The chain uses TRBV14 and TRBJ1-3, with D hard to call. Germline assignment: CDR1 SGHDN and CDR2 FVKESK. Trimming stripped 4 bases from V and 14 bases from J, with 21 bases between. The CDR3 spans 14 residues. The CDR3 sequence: CASSPYQQSSTLYF. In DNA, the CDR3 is TGTGCCAGCAGCCCATATCAACAAAGCAGCACTTTATATTTT. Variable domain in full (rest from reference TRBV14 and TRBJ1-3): EAGVTQFPSHSVIEKGQTVTLRCDPISGHDNLYWYRRVMGKEIKFLLHFVKESKQDESGMPNNRFLAERTGGTYSTLKVQPAELEDSGVYFCASSPYQQSSTLYFGEGSWLTVV.

CDR3 coding DNA: TGTGCCAGCAGCCAAGGATTACAGGGGGACCAAGAGACCCAGTACTTC. This translates into CASSQGLQGDQETQYF. The chain uses TRBV3-1 and TRBJ2-5, with 8 positions matching TRBD1. The CDR3 covers 16 residues. V shed 1 base, J shed 0 bases, and the junction held 4 bases outside the gene matches. Germline assignment: CDR1 LGHDT and CDR2 YNNKEL (reference sequence).

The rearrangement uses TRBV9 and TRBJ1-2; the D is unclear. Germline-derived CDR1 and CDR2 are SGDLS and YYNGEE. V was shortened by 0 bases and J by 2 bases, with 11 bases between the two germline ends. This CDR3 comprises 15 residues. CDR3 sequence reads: CASSVDLGKNYGYTF. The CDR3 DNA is TGTGCCAGCAGCGTAGATCTGGGGAAAAACTATGGCTACACCTTC.

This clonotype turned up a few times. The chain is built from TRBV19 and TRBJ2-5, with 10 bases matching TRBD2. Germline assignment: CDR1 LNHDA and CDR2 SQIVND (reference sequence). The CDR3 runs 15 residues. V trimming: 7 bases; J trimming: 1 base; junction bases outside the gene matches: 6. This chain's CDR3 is CASTAASGGQETQYF. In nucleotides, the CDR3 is TGTGCCAGTACGGCGGCTAGCGGGGGCCAAGAGACCCAGTACTTC.

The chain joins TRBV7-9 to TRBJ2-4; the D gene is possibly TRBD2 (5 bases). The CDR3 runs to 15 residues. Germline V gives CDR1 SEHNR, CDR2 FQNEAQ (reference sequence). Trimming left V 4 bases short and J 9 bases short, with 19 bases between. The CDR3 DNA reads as TGTGCCAGCAGCTCGGTTTCGGCTCCGGGGAGCATTCAGTACTTC. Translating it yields CASSSVSAPGSIQYF.

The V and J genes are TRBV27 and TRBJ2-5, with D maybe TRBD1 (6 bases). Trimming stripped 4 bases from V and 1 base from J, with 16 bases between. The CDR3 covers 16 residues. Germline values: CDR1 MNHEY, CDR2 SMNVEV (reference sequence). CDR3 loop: CASSSSVNRVQETQYF. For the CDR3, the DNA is TGTGCCAGCAGTTCTTCCGTTAACAGGGTCCAAGAGACCCAGTACTTC.

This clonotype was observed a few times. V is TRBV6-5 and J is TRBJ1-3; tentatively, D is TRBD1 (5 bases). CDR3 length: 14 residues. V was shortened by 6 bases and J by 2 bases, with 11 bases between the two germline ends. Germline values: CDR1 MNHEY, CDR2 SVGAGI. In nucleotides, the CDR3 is TGTGCCAGCAGAGAAGGACATCCTGGAAACACCATATATTTT. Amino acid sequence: CASREGHPGNTIYF.

The DNA of the CDR3 is TGCGCCAGCAGCAGAGACTATGCCAAAAACATTCAGTACTTC. Its translation: CASSRDYAKNIQYF. J is TRBJ2-4 and V is TRBV5-1, with D possibly TRBD2 on 5 matching bases. Germline CDR1 reads SGHRS; CDR2 reads YFSETQ. The V end was cut by 4 bases, the J end by 1 base, with 9 bases between. The CDR3 covers 14 residues.

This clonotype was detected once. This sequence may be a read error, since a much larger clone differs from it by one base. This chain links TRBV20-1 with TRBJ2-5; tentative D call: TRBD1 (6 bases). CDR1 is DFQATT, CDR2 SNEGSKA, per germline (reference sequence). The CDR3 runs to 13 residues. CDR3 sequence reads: CSAPITGMETLYF. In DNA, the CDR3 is TGCAGTGCGCCAATCACAGGGATGGAGACCCTGTACTTC.

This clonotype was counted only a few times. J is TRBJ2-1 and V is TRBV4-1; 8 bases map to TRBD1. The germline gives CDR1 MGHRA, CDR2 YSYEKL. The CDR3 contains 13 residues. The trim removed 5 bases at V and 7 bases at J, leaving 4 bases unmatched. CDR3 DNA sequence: TGCGCCAGCAGCTATCAGGGGGCGAATGAGCAGTTCTTC. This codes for CASSYQGANEQFF.